Below are 30 T cell receptor beta chains sequenced from a single sample in a study of control samples from healthy donors and cancer patients. TCRdb's copy holds only in-frame clones and misses some; the assay was immunoSEQ multiplex PCR. The sample carries roughly 450,000 clones, 80% to 95% recorded once. Material for sequencing was PBMCs. Source of these receptors: a man aged 40-55 years with head and neck cancer.

The genes are TRBV2 and TRBJ1-2; D possibly corresponds to TRBD1 (5 bases). Germline values: CDR1 SNHLY, CDR2 FYNNEI. Trimming stripped 0 bases from V and 3 bases from J, with 11 bases between. The CDR3 sequence is 15 residues long. The CDR3 protein is CASSEALRGDYGYTF. DNA of the CDR3: TGTGCCAGCAGTGAAGCGCTTAGGGGAGACTATGGCTACACCTTC.

In this sample, this clone turned up a few times. The chain employs TRBV23-1 and TRBJ1-6; D is undetermined. TRBV23-1 is filed as an ORF, its function uncertain. This CDR3 region has 12 residues. With 3 bases removed from V and 7 bases from J, the gap between germline ends came to 4 bases. In DNA form, the CDR3 reads TGCGCCAGCAGTCACAGAAATTCACCCCTCCACTTT. This gives the protein CASSHRNSPLHF.

CDR3 in DNA: TGTGCCAGCAGCTTGGTTGGGGGGCGAGAGACCCAGTACTTC. Protein: CASSLVGGRETQYF. V is TRBV5-5 and J is TRBJ2-5, with D tentatively TRBD1 or TRBD2 (6 bases each). The CDR3 sequence is 14 residues long. Germline V gene data show CDR1 as SGHKS and CDR2 as YYEKEE (reference sequence). V was clipped by 0 bases and J by 4 bases, with 10 bases between them.

The J gene is TRBJ1-6, the V gene TRBV21-1. TRBV21-1 is assigned pseudogene status. There are 18 residues in the CDR3. For the CDR3, the DNA is TGTGCCAGCAGCCCTTCCGCGGGGACGGGGGTCTATAATTCACCCCTCCACTTT. Translating it yields CASSPSAGTGVYNSPLHF.

The V call is TRBV27, the J call TRBJ2-2, with 9 bases matching TRBD1. The CDR3 spans 16 residues. The germline V gene encodes CDR1 MNHEY and CDR2 SMNVEV (reference sequence). V dropped 8 bases and J dropped 5; count of bases not matched to a gene: 12. Written as DNA, the CDR3 is TGTGCCAGCGGGTCACAGGGGGCGAAAAAGACCGGGGAGCTGTTTTTT. As protein: CASGSQGAKKTGELFF.

Concerning this clone: Other DNA sequences of this sample code for an identical CDR3. This CDR3 is CASSYRGGTEAFF. The CDR3 DNA reads as TGTGCCAGCAGTTACAGGGGTGGCACTGAAGCTTTCTTT. The chain carries TRBV6-5 and TRBJ1-1, with D possibly being TRBD1 (5 bases). Trimming pared 2 bases from V and 4 bases from J, leaving 8 bases between. Germline loops: CDR1 MNHEY, CDR2 SVGAGI. CDR3 length: 13 residues.

The V gene is TRBV4-1, the J gene TRBJ1-1; possible D gene TRBD1, 6 bases. The CDR3 has 15 residues. The germline CDR1 and CDR2 sequences are MGHRA and YSYEKL. The V gene lost 1 base and the J gene lost 1 base, with 10 bases spanning the gap. The CDR3 is CASSQVRTANTEAFF. In DNA, the CDR3 is TGCGCCAGCAGCCAAGTTAGGACAGCGAACACTGAAGCTTTCTTT.

The chain is built from TRBV19 and TRBJ1-3; D not resolved. V was pared by 3 bases and J by 4 bases, with 10 bases between. Per germline, CDR1 LNHDA and CDR2 SQIVND (reference sequence). This CDR3 is built from 14 residues. The CDR3: CASSIRDGGNTIYF. CDR3 bases: TGTGCCAGTAGTATTCGGGATGGAGGAAACACCATATATTTT.

The V gene is TRBV18, the J gene TRBJ1-2; no clear D gene. The CDR3 spans 14 residues. Germline V lookup: CDR1 KGHSH, CDR2 LQKENI. Trimming removed 3 bases at V and 4 bases at J, with 12 bases between. Here the CDR3 DNA reads TGTGCCAGCTCACCTTCGGGCGAGGGCTATGGCTACACCTTC. This encodes CASSPSGEGYGYTF. The whole variable domain, remainder taken from reference TRBV18 and TRBJ1-2, is NAGVMQNPRHLVRRRGQEARLRCSPMKGHSHVYWYRQLPEEGLKFMVYLQKENIIDESGMPKERFSAEFPKEGPSILRIQQVVRGDSAAYFCASSPSGEGYGYTFGSGTRLTVV.

The V and J genes are TRBV6-6 and TRBJ2-7; D is undetermined. Trimming cost V 5 bases and J 5 bases, with 13 bases left between them. The CDR3 loop spans 13 amino acids. CDR1 MNHNY and CDR2 SVGAGI come from the germline V gene (reference sequence). The DNA of the CDR3 is TGTGCCAGCAGTGCCGTTTTTGGTGACGAGCAGTACTTC. It encodes CASSAVFGDEQYF.

V gene TRBV18 combines with J gene TRBJ1-1, with D possibly matching TRBD1 (5 bases). CDR1 and CDR2 from the germline V gene are KGHSH and LQKENI. Trimming removed 5 bases at V and 0 bases at J, with 7 bases between. The CDR3 sequence is 13 residues long. CDR3 in amino acids: CASSDSLNTEAFF. For the CDR3, the DNA is TGTGCCAGCTCAGACAGCCTGAACACTGAAGCTTTCTTT. Full variable domain (missing parts from reference TRBV18 and TRBJ1-1): NAGVMQNPRHLVRRRGQEARLRCSPMKGHSHVYWYRQLPEEGLKFMVYLQKENIIDESGMPKERFSAEFPKEGPSILRIQQVVRGDSAAYFCASSDSLNTEAFFGQGTRLTVV.

CDR3 DNA: TGCGCCAGCAGCCTAAACCCGGGACTAGTAAGCTCCTACAATGAGCAGTTCTTC. Amino acids: CASSLNPGLVSSYNEQFF. The chain uses TRBV4-1 and TRBJ2-1; 8 nucleotides match TRBD2. The CDR3 sequence is 18 residues long. The junction had 11 bases not matched to a gene; V was cut back by 4 bases and J by 0 bases. Per germline, CDR1 MGHRA and CDR2 YSYEKL.

The chain employs TRBV6-4 and TRBJ2-6; 8 bases map to TRBD2. This CDR3 is 16 amino acids long. V lost 5 bases, J lost 0 bases, and 3 bases stayed unmatched. From germline, CDR1 is MRHNA and CDR2 SNTAGT. The CDR3: CASSPSGGSGANVLTF. DNA of the CDR3: TGTGCCAGCAGTCCAAGCGGGGGCTCTGGGGCCAACGTCCTGACTTTC.

This rearrangement joins TRBV9 to TRBJ1-6; maybe TRBD1 (5 bases). The CDR3 has 15 amino acids. Per germline, CDR1 SGDLS and CDR2 YYNGEE. The V end was cut by 4 bases, the J end by 4 bases, with 12 bases between. The CDR3 bases are TGTGCCAGCAGCCCGGGGGGATGGTATAATTCACCCCTCCACTTT. Protein product: CASSPGGWYNSPLHF.

J is TRBJ2-3 and V is TRBV9; D is unclear. The CDR3 extends over 14 amino acids. Germline CDR1 is SGDLS and CDR2 is YYNGEE. Trimming took 1 base from V and 1 from J, leaving 7 bases between them. The CDR3 coding sequence is TGTGCCAGCAGCGTACCCAGCGGCACAGATACGCAGTATTTT. Its protein is CASSVPSGTDTQYF.

The chain is built from TRBV10-1 and TRBJ2-7, with D perhaps TRBD2 (7 bases). Germline-derived CDR1 and CDR2 are WNHNN and SYGVQD (reference sequence). V dropped 10 bases and J dropped 5 bases, with 18 bases sitting between them. CDR3 length: 13 residues. The chain's CDR3 is CAIPRGGVNEQYF. The CDR3 bases are TGCGCCATCCCGAGGGGGGGGGTCAACGAGCAGTACTTC.

A remark on this clone: At one boundary the junction diverges from the germline segment, which might be a read error. The chain combines TRBV27 with TRBJ1-2, with TRBD1 as a possible D gene (6 bases). The CDR3 runs to 13 residues. The V gene's germline CDR1 is MNHEY and CDR2 SMNVEV (reference sequence). The CDR3 DNA sequence: TGTGCCAGCAGCTTATCTACAGGGTATGGCTACACCTTC. Its translation: CASSLSTGYGYTF.

The chain recombines TRBV5-8 with TRBJ2-3; 10 positions agree with TRBD1. The V gene's germline CDR1 is SGHTS and CDR2 YDEGEE. The junction had 5 bases not matched to a gene; V was cut back by 2 bases and J by 2 bases. The CDR3 has 16 amino acids. DNA for the CDR3: TGTGCCAGCAGCTTAGGGACAGGGGCTACCACAGATACGCAGTATTTT. Its protein product is CASSLGTGATTDTQYF.

This sequence joins TRBV5-6 and TRBJ1-1; D call uncertain. From germline, CDR1 is SGHDT and CDR2 YYEEEE. V lost 0 bases and J 8 bases, leaving 20 bases between the germline ends. The length of the CDR3 is 16 residues. The CDR3 loop is CASSLAPDYLTLEAFF. The CDR3 coding sequence is TGTGCCAGCAGCTTGGCCCCGGACTACCTTACCCTCGAAGCTTTCTTT.

This chain joins TRBV7-2 and TRBJ2-3; TRBD1 matches at 8 bases. There are 14 residues in the CDR3. Per the germline V gene, CDR1 is SGHTA and CDR2 is FQGNSA. The trim removed 5 bases at V and 4 bases at J, leaving 5 bases unmatched. The DNA of the CDR3 is TGTGCCAGCAGCGCAGACAGGGGTTCAGATACGCAGTATTTT. Translating gives CASSADRGSDTQYF. The variable domain in full, completed from reference TRBV7-2 and TRBJ2-3, reads GAGVSQSPSNKVTEKGKDVELRCDPISGHTALYWYRQSLGQGLEFLIYFQGNSAPDKSGLPSDRFSAERTGGSVSTLTIQRTQQEDSAVYLCASSADRGSDTQYFGPGTRLTVL.

The rearrangement uses TRBV10-3 and TRBJ2-4, with 8 bases aligning to TRBD1. The CDR3 runs to 16 residues. V shed 6 bases and J 1 base; nucleotides not matched to a gene: 8. Looked up from germline, CDR1 is ENHRY and CDR2 is SYGVKD. The CDR3 nucleotides read TGTGCCATCAGCGCCGGACAGGGCATGGCCAAAAACATTCAGTACTTC. Protein product: CAISAGQGMAKNIQYF.

On this clone itself: The CDR3 ends on some other residue instead of the conserved phenylalanine or tryptophan, so this is likely a read error. In nucleotides, the CDR3 is TGTGCCAGCAGTTCCCAGGGACGGACAGGCAGGTACGAGCAGTACCTC. Translation gives CASSSQGRTGRYEQYL. The V gene is TRBV6-5, the J gene TRBJ2-7; 7 bases map to TRBD1. The CDR3 runs 16 residues. Losses at the gene ends were 4 bases for V and 4 bases for J; bases not matched to a gene: 13. CDR1 and CDR2 from the germline V gene are MNHEY and SVGAGI.

This chain connects TRBV12-5 to TRBJ1-1; no clear D. Germline V gene lookup returns CDR1 LGHNT and CDR2 FRNRAP. The V and J ends lost 2 bases and 0 bases respectively, with 10 bases between them. This CDR3 has 15 amino acids. This CDR3 is CASGLQGLLNTEAFF. Here the CDR3 DNA reads TGTGCTAGTGGTTTGCAAGGGCTTTTGAACACTGAAGCTTTCTTT.

The chain links TRBV10-3 to TRBJ2-7, with TRBD1 matching 8 bases. CDR3 size: 14 residues. Unmatched junction bases numbered 6, after V lost 8 bases and J lost 0 bases. CDR1 and CDR2 (germline): ENHRY, SYGVKD. CDR3 protein: CAIQGAGASYEQYF. CDR3 sequence (DNA): TGTGCCATCCAGGGGGCAGGGGCCTCCTACGAGCAGTACTTC.

CDR3 sequence: CATGEGIYSNQPQHF. CDR3 DNA sequence: TGTGCCACCGGGGAAGGCATCTATAGCAATCAGCCCCAGCATTTT. The genes are TRBV24-1 and TRBJ1-5, with D unresolved. Germline values: CDR1 KGHDR, CDR2 SFDVKD. V was shortened by 9 bases and J by 0 bases, with 14 bases between the two germline ends. CDR3 length equals 15 residues.

V usage is TRBV19 and J usage is TRBJ1-5; TRBD1 agrees at 8 bases. This CDR3 has 15 residues. Germline V gene data show CDR1 as LNHDA and CDR2 as SQIVND (reference sequence). After removal of 3 bases from V and 3 bases from J, the junction contained 4 bases not matched to a gene. The CDR3 DNA reads as TGTGCCAGTAGTATTTCAGGGGGCGTCAATCAGCCCCAGCATTTT. This translates into CASSISGGVNQPQHF.

CDR3 in DNA: TGTGCCAGCAGCCCCCAAGGGGGATTTCAGCCCCAGCATTTT. As protein: CASSPQGGFQPQHF. This chain connects TRBV3-1 (or the pseudogene TRBV3-2) to TRBJ1-5; D is perhaps TRBD1 (6 bases). V was clipped by 4 bases and J by 6 bases, with 13 bases between them. This CDR3 is built from 14 residues. Germline lookup yields CDR1 LGHDT and CDR2 YNNKEL (reference sequence).

This clone is a singleton in its sample. The chain couples TRBV5-4 to TRBJ2-7, with 8 bases aligning to TRBD1. After removal of 2 bases from V and 0 bases from J, the junction contained 4 bases not matched to a gene. The CDR3 has 15 amino acids. The V gene's germline CDR1 is SGHNT and CDR2 YYREEE (reference sequence). The CDR3 DNA follows: TGTGCCAGCAGCTTTTTTCAGGGGGCCTCCTACGAGCAGTACTTC. Its translation is CASSFFQGASYEQYF. The full variable domain, completed using reference TRBV5-4 and TRBJ2-7, is ETGVTQSPTHLIKTRGQQVTLRCSSQSGHNTVSWYQQALGQGPQFIFQYYREEENGRGNFPPRFSGLQFPNYSSELNVNALELDDSALYLCASSFFQGASYEQYFGPGTRLTVT.

This chain joins TRBV3-1 (or the pseudogene TRBV3-2) and TRBJ2-1, with 7 bases aligning to TRBD2. Germline V gene data show CDR1 as LGHDT and CDR2 as YNNKEL (reference sequence). The V gene end was trimmed by 1 base and the J gene end by 5 bases; junction bases not matched to a gene: 5. This CDR3 region has 15 residues. The CDR3 DNA is TGTGCCAGCAGCCAAGTGTCTAGCGGAGACAATGAGCAGTTCTTC. This translates into CASSQVSSGDNEQFF.

In this sample, this clone turned up once. The chain joins TRBV28 to TRBJ2-7; D is perhaps TRBD1 (6 bases). CDR1 MDHEN and CDR2 SYDVKM come from the germline V gene. Trimming removed 3 bases from V and 5 bases from J, with 20 bases in between. The CDR3 has 16 amino acids. The CDR3 protein is CASSFRSRQGINEQYF. The CDR3 DNA reads as TGTGCCAGCAGTTTTCGGTCTAGGCAGGGGATCAACGAGCAGTACTTC.